This T cell receptor (beta chain) was sequenced in a study of CD8 T cells in ankylosing spondylitis. This clonotype was recorded a few times. There are 14 residues in the CDR3. Trimming took 6 bases from V and 7 from J; bases not matched to a gene: 8. The V gene's germline CDR1 is MNHEY and CDR2 SMNVEV (reference sequence). One entry per CDR3 protein results from TCRdb running MiXCR on the 5' RACE reads. The table shows roughly 35,000 distinct CDR3 sequences, with about 15% occurring only once. Sequencing was carried out using blood. The rearrangement joins TRBV27 to TRBJ2-3; 9 positions match TRBD2. This sequence was found in a male donor with ankylosing spondylitis or in good health (not recorded which). CDR3 protein: CASRPSAGGNTQYF. DNA of the CDR3: TGTGCCAGCAGACCGAGCGCGGGGGGGAATACGCAGTATTTT.